The 17 T cell receptor beta chains in this list originate from one sample, sequenced in a study of T-cell memory formation after mild COVID-19. Via MiXCR, TCRdb re-called the 5' RACE reads, giving one row per CDR3 protein. The sample has some 280,000 distinct CDR3 sequences; about 17% are singletons. The sequencing sample was made of PBMCs or a T cell subset sorted from them (not recorded which). These receptors were collected from a man younger than 35 who had mild COVID-19 (a few samples of this study predate the infection). Cell type and time point are not known.

The CDR3 sequence: CASSHNRQGASYGYTF. CDR3 bases: TGTGCCAGCAGCCACAATCGGCAGGGGGCTAGCTATGGCTACACCTTC. This chain connects TRBV6-5 to TRBJ1-2; 8 nucleotides align to TRBD1. The germline V gene encodes CDR1 MNHEY and CDR2 SVGAGI. V shed 6 bases, J shed 4 bases, and the junction held 13 bases outside the gene matches. This CDR3 has 16 amino acids.

This clonotype showed up many times. The V call is TRBV10-3, the J call TRBJ2-1; D remains unclear. This CDR3 region has 16 residues. CDR1 and CDR2 from the germline V gene are ENHRY and SYGVKD. V was trimmed by 3 bases and J by 6 bases, leaving 18 bases between them. The CDR3 here is CAISDLWQKWGNEQFF. As DNA, the CDR3 is TGTGCCATCAGTGATTTGTGGCAGAAGTGGGGCAATGAGCAGTTCTTC.

In DNA, the CDR3 is TGCAGTGCTAGAGCCAGGGGGTATGAGCAGTACTTC. Amino acids: CSARARGYEQYF. The chain recombines TRBV20-1 with TRBJ2-7; 7 nucleotides match TRBD1. The CDR3 is made up of 12 amino acids. With 1 base clipped from V and 7 bases from J, the junction kept 4 bases outside the gene matches. Germline CDR1 reads DFQATT; CDR2 reads SNEGSKA (reference sequence).

This clonotype occurred a few times. The chain is built from TRBV6-2 or TRBV6-3 and TRBJ2-1; weak D call: TRBD2 (6 bases). V was cut by 3 bases and J by 2 bases, with 11 bases left in between. Germline V lookup: CDR1 MNHEY, CDR2 SVGEGT. CDR3 length equals 15 residues. The CDR3 DNA is TGTGCCAGCAGTTATCTTGCGGGGACCTACAATGAGCAGTTCTTC. Protein sequence: CASSYLAGTYNEQFF.

The chain is built from TRBV24-1 and TRBJ1-2; D is uncertain. V lost 3 bases, J lost 4 bases, and 29 bases lay in between. CDR1 and CDR2 from the germline V gene are KGHDR and SFDVKD. This CDR3 has 20 residues. The CDR3, as DNA: TGTGCCACCAGTGATCCCGGACGCCAGGAGGGCGAAGGTCCCCCCTATGGCTACACCTTC. It encodes CATSDPGRQEGEGPPYGYTF.

The chain combines TRBV5-1 with TRBJ2-2, with D unclear. The CDR3 length is 14 residues. Germline CDR1 is SGHRS and CDR2 is YFSETQ. V shed 0 bases and J shed 4 bases, with 7 bases lying between them. The CDR3 sequence: CASSLELGTGELFF. For the CDR3, the DNA is TGCGCCAGCAGCTTGGAACTGGGCACCGGGGAGCTGTTTTTT.

This clonotype occurred a few times. The rearrangement uses TRBV5-1 and TRBJ1-1, with 8 positions matching TRBD1. CDR3 length: 14 residues. Trimming cost V 4 bases and J 9 bases; bases outside gene matches: 11. Germline values: CDR1 SGHRS, CDR2 YFSETQ. CDR3 sequence reads: CASSPSDGQGKAFF. In DNA, the CDR3 is TGCGCCAGCAGCCCAAGTGACGGACAGGGCAAAGCTTTCTTT.

This clonotype was observed a handful of times. The rearrangement links TRBV5-6 to TRBJ2-7; 8 nucleotides agree with TRBD2. The CDR3 is 14 residues long. Germline loops: CDR1 SGHDT, CDR2 YYEEEE. J lost 4 bases, V lost 3 bases, and 6 bases had no gene match. CDR3: CASSWRTSKYEQYF. In nucleotides, the CDR3 is TGTGCCAGCAGCTGGAGGACTAGCAAGTACGAGCAGTACTTC.

This clonotype turned up a few times. The rearrangement links TRBV4-2 to TRBJ2-1; 9 bases line up with TRBD2. V trimming: 11 bases; J trimming: 9 bases; junction bases outside the gene matches: 11. CDR3 length: 13 amino acids. Germline V gives CDR1 LGHNA, CDR2 YNFKEQ. The CDR3: CAAAGGAHGEQFF. The DNA of the CDR3 is TGTGCCGCGGCGGGGGGGGCCCACGGTGAGCAGTTCTTC.

The chain recombines TRBV5-1 with TRBJ1-1, with no clear D. The germline CDR1 and CDR2 sequences are SGHRS and YFSETQ. V was pared by 1 base and J by 3 bases, with 7 bases between. The CDR3 spans 13 residues. CDR3 protein: CASSLQRYTEAFF. For the CDR3, the DNA is TGCGCCAGCAGCTTGCAGAGATACACTGAAGCTTTCTTT.

This clonotype was counted ten times or more. V gene TRBV20-1 combines with J gene TRBJ1-4, with D unclear. Trimming stripped 3 bases from V and 5 bases from J, with 10 bases between. The CDR3 runs 13 residues. Germline V gene data show CDR1 as DFQATT and CDR2 as SNEGSKA (reference sequence). The CDR3 loop is CSASTASNEKLFF. In DNA, the CDR3 is TGCAGTGCTAGTACAGCATCAAATGAAAAACTGTTTTTT.

The V gene is TRBV7-2, the J gene TRBJ2-3; D is unclear. Germline CDR1 reads SGHTA; CDR2 reads FQGNSA. This CDR3 comprises 11 residues. With 3 bases removed from V and 11 bases from J, the gap between germline ends came to 9 bases. CDR3 nucleotides: TGTGCCAGCAGCTTCTATTTGGAGCAGTATTTT. It translates to CASSFYLEQYF.

V usage is TRBV7-9 and J usage is TRBJ2-1; D unresolved. The V gene's germline CDR1 is SEHNR and CDR2 FQNEAQ (reference sequence). Trimming took off 2 bases at V and 8 bases at J, with 4 bases between the two ends. The CDR3 is made up of 11 amino acids. The CDR3 DNA reads as TGTGCCAGCAGCTTACAGGATGAGCAGTTCTTC. Its translation is CASSLQDEQFF.

The sample holds a few counts of this clonotype. This CDR3 reads CASQGGGTPGIQYF. CDR3 nucleotide sequence: TGCGCCAGCCAAGGGGGGGGGACCCCGGGCATTCAGTACTTC. The V call is TRBV4-3, the J call TRBJ2-4; TRBD2 is a possible D gene (7 bases). Germline V gene sequence: CDR1 LGHNA, CDR2 YSLEER. Trimming removed 8 bases from V and 9 bases from J, with 20 bases in between. The CDR3 consists of 14 residues.

The sample holds a few counts of this clonotype. The chain has TRBV12-3 or TRBV12-4 and TRBJ2-7; 10 bases fit TRBD1. The CDR3 consists of 14 residues. The junction had 6 bases not matched to a gene; V was cut back by 7 bases and J by 3 bases. The CDR3 coding sequence is TGTGCCAGCACCTCCGGGACAGGGGACTACGAGCAGTACTTC. Protein: CASTSGTGDYEQYF.

V usage is TRBV7-9 and J usage is TRBJ2-5, with D perhaps matching TRBD1 (5 bases). Germline-derived CDR1 and CDR2 are SEHNR and FQNEAQ (reference sequence). The CDR3 length is 15 residues. Trimming took off 2 bases at V and 5 bases at J, with 15 bases between the two ends. DNA for the CDR3: TGTGCCAGCAGCTTATTCGTAGGGGCGGAGGAGACCCAGTACTTC. Residues: CASSLFVGAEETQYF.

V usage is TRBV5-1 and J usage is TRBJ2-1; 7 nucleotides match TRBD1. The trim removed 0 bases at V and 2 bases at J, leaving 5 bases unmatched. This CDR3 contains 16 residues. The germline V gene encodes CDR1 SGHRS and CDR2 YFSETQ. CDR3 DNA sequence: TGCGCCAGCAGCTTGGAGACAGGGAACCCCTACAATGAGCAGTTCTTC. Translating it yields CASSLETGNPYNEQFF. The full variable domain, rest sourced from reference TRBV5-1 and TRBJ2-1, is KAGVTQTPRYLIKTRGQQVTLSCSPISGHRSVSWYQQTPGQGLQFLFEYFSETQRNKGNFPGRFSGRQFSNSRSEMNVSTLELGDSALYLCASSLETGNPYNEQFFGPGTRLTVL.